The rows below give T cell receptor beta chains drawn from one sample of a study of T cell responses to AZD1222 COVID-19 vaccine. Method: immunoSEQ multiplex PCR; TCRdb's copy keeps in-frame clones and lacks some. The sample contains more than 110,000 clones, 85% to 95% of which appear only once. The source was peripheral blood, collected 28 days after the second AZD1222 dose. The source is an adult who received the AZD1222 COVID-19 vaccine. CDR3s leave out the opening cysteine and the closing phenylalanine or tryptophan.

J gene,V gene,CDR3 protein
TRBJ2-1,TRBV27,ASSLRNSYNEQF
TRBJ1-3,TRBV2,ASSVEGTSGNTIY
TRBJ1-1,TRBV6-4,ASSAQHLNTEAF
TRBJ2-3,TRBV24-1,ATSDSALADTQY
TRBJ2-5,TRBV3-1/TRBV3-2,ASSQGLAGGSQETQY
TRBJ2-1,TRBV6-2/TRBV6-3,ASSYSSGFNNEQF
TRBJ2-1,TRBV4-2,ASSTNLRGGSYNEQF
TRBJ1-2,TRBV6-5,ASSTGVPIYGYT
TRBJ2-5,TRBV12-3/TRBV12-4,ASTRGQETQY
TRBJ1-4,TRBV18,ASSPGRRSNEKLF
TRBJ2-1,TRBV9,ASSVASGHNEQF
TRBJ1-1,TRBV5-1,ASRPPGGTEAF
TRBJ1-6,TRBV5-5,ASSSWDRGRNSPLH
TRBJ2-1,TRBV2,ASSKSGSSYNEQF
TRBJ1-3,TRBV5-6,ASSLARSSGNTIY
TRBJ2-7,TRBV25-1,ASGTGLYEQY
TRBJ1-1,TRBV28,ASSFMGAADTEAF
TRBJ1-3,TRBV5-1,ASGEQGSGNTIY
TRBJ1-4,TRBV7-9,ASSDQGHSNEKLF
TRBJ2-2,TRBV24-1,ATSKTGLETGELF
TRBJ1-3,TRBV5-1,ASRRDRELSGNTIY
TRBJ2-1,TRBV2,ASSVNGRAYNEQF
TRBJ2-7,TRBV28,ASSLGASGNPFEQY
TRBJ2-7,TRBV9,ASSVDTSWGHEQY
TRBJ2-5,TRBV9,ASSRQISETQY
TRBJ1-6,TRBV27,ASSSYNRGHSPLH